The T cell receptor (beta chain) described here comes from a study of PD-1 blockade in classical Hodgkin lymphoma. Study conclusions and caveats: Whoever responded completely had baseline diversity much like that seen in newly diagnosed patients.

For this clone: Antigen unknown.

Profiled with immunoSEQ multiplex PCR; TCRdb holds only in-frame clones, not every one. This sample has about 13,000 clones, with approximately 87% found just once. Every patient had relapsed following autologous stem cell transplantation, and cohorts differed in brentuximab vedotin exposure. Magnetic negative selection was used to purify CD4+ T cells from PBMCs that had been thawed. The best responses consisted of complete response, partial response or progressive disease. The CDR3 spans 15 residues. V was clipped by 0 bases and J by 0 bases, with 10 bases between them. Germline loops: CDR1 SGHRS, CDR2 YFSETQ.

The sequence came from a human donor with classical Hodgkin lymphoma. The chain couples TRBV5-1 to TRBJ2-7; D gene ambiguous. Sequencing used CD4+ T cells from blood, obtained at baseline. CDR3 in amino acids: CASSLEALSSYEQYF. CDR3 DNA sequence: TGCGCCAGCAGCTTGGAGGCACTCAGCTCCTACGAGCAGTACTTC. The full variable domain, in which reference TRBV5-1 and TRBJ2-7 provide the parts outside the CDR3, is KAGVTQTPRYLIKTRGQQVTLSCSPISGHRSVSWYQQTPGQGLQFLFEYFSETQRNKGNFPGRFSGRQFSNSRSEMNVSTLELGDSALYLCASSLEALSSYEQYFGPGTRLTVT.